The clone carrying this T cell receptor beta chain was counted ten times or more. What it binds is unknown. This entry is derived from a study of T cells after yellow fever vaccination. Study findings and constraints: A minor fraction of clonotypes spanned both CD4 and CD8 compartments.

For TCR, cDNA came from 5'RACE template switching, which added a universal primer site and UMIs. TCRdb re-called the 5' RACE reads through MiXCR, storing one row per CDR3 protein. Found here are around 500,000 distinct CDR3 sequences, around a fifth of them singletons; the top ten hold about 16%. The V gene lost 2 bases and the J gene lost 5 bases, with 0 bases spanning the gap. The germline gives CDR1 SGHTA, CDR2 FQGNSA. This CDR3 contains 11 residues. The chain recombines TRBV7-2 with TRBJ1-4, with no clear D. Sequenced material: PBMCs, taken around 3 weeks after the first yellow fever vaccination. This clonotype originated in a man in his late teens or twenties who received the YFV17D yellow fever vaccine. This CDR3 reads CASSLNEKLFF. CDR3 sequence (DNA): TGTGCCAGCAGCTTAAATGAAAAACTGTTTTTT.